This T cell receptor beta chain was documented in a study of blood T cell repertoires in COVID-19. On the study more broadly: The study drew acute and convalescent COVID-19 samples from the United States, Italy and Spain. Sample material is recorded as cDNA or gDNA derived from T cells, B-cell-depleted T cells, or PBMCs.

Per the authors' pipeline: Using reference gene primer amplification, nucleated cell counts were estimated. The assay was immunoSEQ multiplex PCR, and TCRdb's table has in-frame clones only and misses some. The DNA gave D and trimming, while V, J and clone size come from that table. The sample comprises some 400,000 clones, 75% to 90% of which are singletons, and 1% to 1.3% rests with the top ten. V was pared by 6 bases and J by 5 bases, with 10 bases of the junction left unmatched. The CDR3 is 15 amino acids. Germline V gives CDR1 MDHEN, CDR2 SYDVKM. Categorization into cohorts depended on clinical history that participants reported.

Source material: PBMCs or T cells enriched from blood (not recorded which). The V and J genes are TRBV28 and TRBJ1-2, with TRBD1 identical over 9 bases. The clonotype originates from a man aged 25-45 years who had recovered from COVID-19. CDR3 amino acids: CASRVRDRVKYGYTF. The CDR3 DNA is TGTGCCAGCAGAGTCAGGGACAGGGTAAAATATGGCTACACCTTC.